This TCR beta chain came from a study of OX40 agonist ivuxolimab in advanced cancers. Study conclusions and caveats: CD8+ T cells showed, on average, more clonal expansion than CD4+ cells. Antigen specificity was not determined for the expanded peripheral T cells.

Blood draws occurred at baseline, cycle 4 day 1, and cycle 7 day 1. Trimming took 0 bases from V and 8 from J; bases not matched to a gene: 7. The germline V gene encodes CDR1 MGHRA and CDR2 YSYEKL. The CDR3 runs to 15 residues. This table comes from immunoSEQ multiplex PCR, and its TCRdb copy is limited to in-frame clones, with some not included. The data contain 90,000 to 100,000 clones, about 85% of them singletons. This clone was seen at least ten times. No antigen is known for it. The chain employs TRBV4-1 and TRBJ1-2, with 9 bases aligning to TRBD1. Sequenced material: CD4+ or CD8+ T cells sorted from blood, taken in a trial of the OX40 agonist ivuxolimab. The TCR originated in an adult with an advanced solid tumor such as melanoma, head and neck, liver or kidney cancer. The CDR3 DNA sequence: TGCGCCAGCAGCCAAGATCCGGGACAGGGTTTAGGCTACACCTTC. It yields the protein CASSQDPGQGLGYTF.